The following is a T cell receptor beta chain sequence with its context. What it recognizes is unknown. This sample is part of a study of cytomegalovirus exposure and HLA in healthy donors. Findings of the study overall: The study listed approximately 160 cytomegalovirus-associated TCR beta chains.

Data came from immunoSEQ multiplex PCR; TCRdb stores just in-frame clones and leaves some out. The sample has fewer than 400,000 clones, just over 85% seen once. The donors were members of the roughly 120-subject validation cohort (separate from the roughly 670-subject first cohort). The CDR3 has 13 amino acids. The germline V gene has CDR1 KGHSH and CDR2 LQKENI. V shed 6 bases and J 5 bases; nucleotides not matched to a gene: 5. What was sequenced was PBMCs. The clonotype comes from a woman under 30 in good health and CMV-seronegative. The chain uses TRBV18 and TRBJ2-5; 8 nucleotides agree with TRBD2. The CDR3 reads CASSLGGGETQYF. CDR3 in DNA: TGTGCCAGCTCCCTCGGCGGGGGGGAGACCCAGTACTTC.